The 31 T cell receptor beta chains below were found in one sample sequenced in a study of CD8 T cells in Susac syndrome. After extraction with the RNeasy kit, about 0.5 to 1 ug of the RNA was reverse transcribed using random hexamers. TCRdb used MiXCR to reprocess the immunoSEQ multiplex PCR reads, holding one entry per CDR3 protein. Among 120,000 to 150,000 distinct CDR3 sequences listed, around 94% were seen once. The sequenced sample was CD8+ T cells from PBMCs. These receptors originate from a human donor in good health.

The rearrangement uses TRBV19 and TRBJ2-7; 7 nucleotides agree with TRBD2. V dropped 3 bases and J dropped 2; count of bases not matched to a gene: 1. In germline, CDR1 is LNHDA, CDR2 SQIVND (reference sequence). The CDR3 length is 13 residues. In DNA form, the CDR3 reads TGTGCCAGTAGTATTGGGACTACCTACGAGCAGTACTTC. Its protein is CASSIGTTYEQYF.

V usage is TRBV4-2 and J usage is TRBJ2-2; 8 bases are a match to TRBD1. Germline V CDR1 and CDR2: LGHNA, YNFKEQ. The length of the CDR3 is 17 residues. After removal of 0 bases from V and 7 bases from J, the junction contained 10 bases not matched to a gene. The CDR3 sequence: CASSQDYAGGGGGELFF. As DNA, the CDR3 is TGTGCCAGCAGCCAAGATTACGCAGGGGGCGGCGGCGGGGAGCTGTTTTTT.

This clonotype was recorded only once. The chain combines TRBV20-1 with TRBJ2-5; 9 nucleotides match TRBD1. Per germline, CDR1 DFQATT and CDR2 SNEGSKA (reference sequence). The V segment lost 8 bases and the J segment 4 bases; nucleotides outside the gene matches: 11. This CDR3 comprises 14 residues. The CDR3 protein is CSFTDRGIGETQYF. The CDR3 region has the DNA TGCAGTTTTACGGACAGGGGTATTGGAGAGACCCAGTACTTC.

The V gene is TRBV29-1, the J gene TRBJ2-7, with D tentatively TRBD2 (6 bases). The CDR3 has 16 amino acids. Germline CDR1 is SQVTM and CDR2 is ANQGSEA. The V gene lost 4 bases and the J gene lost 2 bases, with 21 bases spanning the gap. The CDR3 bases are TGCAGCGTTGTCGGCGTCTCGGGACTTCAAACCTACGAGCAGTACTTC. Its protein product is CSVVGVSGLQTYEQYF.

The rearrangement joins TRBV19 to TRBJ2-5; D remains unclear. The V gene's germline CDR1 is LNHDA and CDR2 SQIVND (reference sequence). Trimming left V 6 bases short and J 4 bases short, with 3 bases between. The CDR3 has 10 residues. The CDR3 nucleotides read TGTGCCAGTAGGTCAGAGACCCAGTACTTC. Protein: CASRSETQYF. Looking up the rest from reference TRBV19 and TRBJ2-5 gives the full variable domain: DGGITQSPKYLFRKEGQNVTLSCEQNLNHDAMYWYRQDPGQGLRLIYYSQIVNDFQKGDIAEGYSVSREKKESFPLTVTSAQKNPTAFYLCASRSETQYFGPGTRLLVL.

The chain's CDR3 is CASSRMLTNYYNEQFF. The CDR3 nucleotides read TGCGCCAGCAGCCGGATGCTCACGAACTATTACAATGAGCAGTTCTTC. The J gene is TRBJ2-1, the V gene TRBV4-1; D call uncertain. V lost 4 bases, J lost 4 bases, and 17 bases lay in between. Germline loops: CDR1 MGHRA, CDR2 YSYEKL. The CDR3 extends over 16 amino acids.

The chain couples TRBV28 to TRBJ2-7; D not resolved. Trimming took off 6 bases at V and 5 bases at J, with 17 bases between the two ends. The length of the CDR3 is 14 residues. CDR1 is MDHEN, CDR2 SYDVKM, per germline. CDR3 sequence: CASRANIAADEQYF. CDR3 coding DNA: TGTGCCAGCAGAGCCAATATAGCCGCCGACGAGCAGTACTTC. Full variable domain (remainder filled in from reference TRBV28 and TRBJ2-7): DVKVTQSSRYLVKRTGEKVFLECVQDMDHENMFWYRQDPGLGLRLIYFSYDVKMKEKGDIPEGYSVSREKKERFSLILESASTNQTSMYLCASRANIAADEQYFGPGTRLTVT.

V gene TRBV29-1 combines with J gene TRBJ2-2, with TRBD2 as a possible D gene (7 bases). The CDR3 loop spans 15 amino acids. Germline V CDR1 and CDR2: SQVTM, ANQGSEA. V gave up 3 bases and J gave up 1 base, with 12 bases separating them. CDR3 sequence (DNA): TGCAGCGTTGAGGGGGGGCAGGTGAACACCGGGGAGCTGTTTTTT. This encodes CSVEGGQVNTGELFF.

J is TRBJ2-2 and V is TRBV3-1; TRBD2 agrees at 7 bases. The CDR3 spans 18 residues. Germline loops: CDR1 LGHDT, CDR2 YNNKEL (reference sequence). Trimming at V came to 3 bases and at J to 4 bases, leaving 14 bases not matched to a gene. The CDR3 DNA sequence: TGTGCCAGCAGCCATCCTCTTGGGACTACCCGAGGCACCGGGGAGCTGTTTTTT. Residues: CASSHPLGTTRGTGELFF.

A single count supports this clonotype. The chain links TRBV20-1 to TRBJ2-1, with D hard to call. The germline V gene has CDR1 DFQATT and CDR2 SNEGSKA (reference sequence). The V gene lost 4 bases and the J gene lost 9 bases, with 22 bases spanning the gap. The CDR3 loop spans 15 amino acids. CDR3 sequence: CSANRVVRAYGEQFF. The CDR3 DNA sequence: TGCAGTGCTAATCGGGTTGTAAGGGCTTACGGTGAGCAGTTCTTC.

This chain links TRBV11-2 with TRBJ2-3; D assignment may be TRBD1 or TRBD2 (6 bases each). The CDR3 sequence is 14 residues long. V was shortened by 3 bases and J by 2 bases, with 9 bases between the two germline ends. Germline loops: CDR1 SGHAT, CDR2 FQNNGV. The CDR3 DNA is TGTGCCAGCAGCTTTGGGGGGCCCACAGATACGCAGTATTTT. It encodes CASSFGGPTDTQYF.

V is TRBV4-2 and J is TRBJ1-1, with D possibly matching TRBD1 (6 bases). Germline CDR1 and CDR2: LGHNA and YNFKEQ. V was pared by 0 bases and J by 5 bases, with 13 bases between. CDR3 length equals 15 residues. The CDR3 DNA sequence: TGTGCCAGCAGCCAAGATCGAGGGGGGGAAACTGAAGCTTTCTTT. Translation gives CASSQDRGGETEAFF.

This clonotype was counted a single time. The genes are TRBV7-9 and TRBJ2-5, with D unresolved. The V end lost 1 base, the J end lost 2 bases, and 8 bases lay between the germline ends. This CDR3 comprises 14 residues. Germline assignment: CDR1 SEHNR and CDR2 FQNEAQ (reference sequence). DNA for the CDR3: TGTGCCAGCAGCTTAGTACGCAGTCAAGAGACCCAGTACTTC. This encodes CASSLVRSQETQYF.

CDR3 protein: CASSTWNRLEAFF. CDR3 DNA sequence: TGTGCCAGCAGCACCTGGAACAGGTTAGAAGCTTTCTTT. The genes are TRBV13 and TRBJ1-1; a weak D match, TRBD1 (5 bases). The germline V gene has CDR1 PRHDT and CDR2 FYEKMQ (reference sequence). Trimming pared 5 bases from V and 8 bases from J, leaving 15 bases between. This CDR3 region has 13 residues.

The chain recombines TRBV27 with TRBJ2-3; D remains unclear. The CDR3 has 13 residues. Germline loops: CDR1 MNHEY, CDR2 SMNVEV (reference sequence). V was trimmed by 4 bases and J by 6 bases, leaving 11 bases between them. The DNA for the CDR3 is TGTGCCAGCAGTTCTGTGGCGCGGGATACGCAGTATTTT. This gives the protein CASSSVARDTQYF.

This chain joins TRBV4-2 and TRBJ2-5; D may be TRBD1 (5 bases). CDR3 length: 15 amino acids. Germline lookup yields CDR1 LGHNA and CDR2 YNFKEQ. V lost 3 bases and J 1 base, leaving 12 bases between the germline ends. As DNA, the CDR3 is TGTGCCAGCAGCCACCCTGGACAAAGCCAAGAGACCCAGTACTTC. This translates into CASSHPGQSQETQYF.

This sequence joins TRBV5-4 and TRBJ2-5; TRBD1 matches 7 bases. Trimming at V came to 4 bases and at J to 5 bases, leaving 5 bases not matched to a gene. Germline V gene lookup returns CDR1 SGHNT and CDR2 YYREEE (reference sequence). The CDR3 runs 13 residues. The CDR3 DNA is TGTGCCAGCAGCGATAGGGGGCGGGAGACCCAGTACTTC. Protein: CASSDRGRETQYF.

This clonotype is a singleton in its sample. The genes are TRBV29-1 and TRBJ2-7, with 8 bases that match TRBD2. The junction had 5 bases not matched to a gene; V was cut back by 5 bases and J by 2 bases. The CDR3 totals 13 residues. Per the germline V gene, CDR1 is SQVTM and CDR2 is ANQGSEA. The CDR3 DNA reads as TGCAGCGTTTTAGCGGGGACGGCCTACGAGCAGTACTTC. Translating it yields CSVLAGTAYEQYF.

As to this clonotype: Germline and junction disagree at one end, which may indicate a read error. J is TRBJ2-5 and V is TRBV5-1; the D is unclear. CDR1 and CDR2 (germline): SGHRS, YFSETQ. The CDR3 covers 12 residues. The chain's CDR3 is CASTLEGETQYF. CDR3 bases: TGCGCCAGCACCTTGGAAGGAGAGACCCAGTACTTC. The variable domain in full, completed from reference TRBV5-1 and TRBJ2-5, reads KAGVTQTPRYLIKTRGQQVTLSCSPISGHRSVSWYQQTPGQGLQFLFEYFSETQRNKGNFPGRFSGRQFSNSRSEMNVSTLELGDSALYLCASTLEGETQYFGPGTRLLVL.

This chain uses TRBV15 with TRBJ1-1; D may be TRBD1 (5 bases). Deletions cut 1 base from V and 5 bases from J, with 8 bases between. Looked up from germline, CDR1 is LNHNV and CDR2 is YYDKDF (reference sequence). The length of the CDR3 is 13 residues. The CDR3 region is CATSRVGGTEAFF. In DNA form, the CDR3 reads TGTGCCACCAGCAGAGTTGGGGGGACTGAAGCTTTCTTT. The variable domain in full, completed from reference TRBV15 and TRBJ1-1, reads DAMVIQNPRYQVTQFGKPVTLSCSQTLNHNVMYWYQQKSSQAPKLLFHYYDKDFNNEADTPDNFQSRRPNTSFCFLDIRSPGLGDTAMYLCATSRVGGTEAFFGQGTRLTVV.

This sequence joins TRBV6-1 and TRBJ2-2; unclear D gene. The germline V and J ends were trimmed by 8 bases and 4 bases, with 5 bases remaining between them. Per germline, CDR1 MNHNS and CDR2 SASEGT. The CDR3 spans 11 residues. CDR3 residues: CASEFTGELFF. The CDR3 nucleotides read TGTGCCAGCGAATTCACCGGGGAGCTGTTTTTT.

This chain links TRBV9 with TRBJ2-5; TRBD1 matches at 12 bases. The CDR3 covers 15 residues. V shed 3 bases and J 4 bases; nucleotides not matched to a gene: 4. Per germline, CDR1 SGDLS and CDR2 YYNGEE. CDR3 protein: CASSAGTGGGETQYF. CDR3 in DNA: TGTGCCAGCAGCGCCGGGACAGGGGGCGGAGAGACCCAGTACTTC.

The chain couples TRBV20-1 to TRBJ1-2; no clear D gene. Per germline, CDR1 DFQATT and CDR2 SNEGSKA (reference sequence). The CDR3 consists of 12 residues. The V gene lost 3 bases and the J gene lost 4 bases, with 9 bases spanning the gap. CDR3 amino acids: CSARGELYGYTF. Here the CDR3 DNA reads TGCAGTGCTAGGGGAGAACTCTATGGCTACACCTTC.

V usage is TRBV30 and J usage is TRBJ2-2; D not resolved. The CDR3 spans 11 residues. Germline assignment: CDR1 GTSNPN and CDR2 SVGIG (reference sequence). The V end was cut by 4 bases, the J end by 6 bases, with 6 bases between. CDR3 in amino acids: CAWTEAGELFF. Here the CDR3 DNA reads TGTGCCTGGACAGAGGCCGGGGAGCTGTTTTTT.

The chain links TRBV7-6 to TRBJ1-2; D is uncertain. V was clipped by 5 bases and J by 4 bases, with 11 bases between them. The CDR3 has 13 amino acids. Per germline, CDR1 SGHVS and CDR2 FNYEAQ. The CDR3 DNA reads TGTGCCAGCAGCCCTCACGTACCCTATGGCTACACCTTC. Residues: CASSPHVPYGYTF.

Note on this clonotype: A read error may produce the germline difference seen at one junction end. The chain employs TRBV30 and TRBJ1-1; D gene ambiguous. The length of the CDR3 is 11 residues. Germline V gene lookup returns CDR1 GTSNPN and CDR2 SVGIG (reference sequence). CDR3 DNA: TGTGCCTCGGCCGGGAACCCTGAAGCTTTCTTT. Amino acid sequence: CASAGNPEAFF.

CDR3 sequence (DNA): TGTGCCAGCAGCTTGTCAGGACTAGCGGGATCTGAGCAGTTCTTC. Residues: CASSLSGLAGSEQFF. This chain joins TRBV5-6 and TRBJ2-1; 12 bases are shared with TRBD2. Germline V lookup: CDR1 SGHDT, CDR2 YYEEEE. The CDR3 covers 15 residues. Trimming at V came to 1 base and at J to 9 bases, leaving 5 bases not matched to a gene.

This chain connects TRBV9 to TRBJ2-5; D may be TRBD2 (5 bases). V was pared by 0 bases and J by 4 bases, with 10 bases between. Germline CDR1 reads SGDLS; CDR2 reads YYNGEE. The CDR3 is 14 residues long. The CDR3 nucleotides read TGTGCCAGCAGCGTAGCCTATCGGGGAGAGACCCAGTACTTC. Its protein is CASSVAYRGETQYF.

The rearrangement joins TRBV29-1 to TRBJ2-7, with D possibly matching TRBD2 (6 bases). Germline V lookup: CDR1 SQVTM, CDR2 ANQGSEA. Trimming removed 7 bases at V and 6 bases at J, with 13 bases between. The CDR3 sequence is 11 residues long. The DNA of the CDR3 is TGCAGCGCCACGGGGGTAGGCGAGCAGTACTTC. As protein: CSATGVGEQYF.

This rearrangement joins TRBV5-1 to TRBJ1-1; D might be TRBD1 (6 bases). Germline CDR1 is SGHRS and CDR2 is YFSETQ. This CDR3 is built from 18 residues. The ends were cut back, 0 bases at V and 0 bases at J, with 18 bases in the middle. This chain's CDR3 is CASSLAFMDSLMNTEAFF. The DNA for the CDR3 is TGCGCCAGCAGCTTGGCCTTCATGGACAGCCTGATGAACACTGAAGCTTTCTTT.

This clonotype occurred once. The rearrangement joins TRBV4-3 to TRBJ2-7; D call uncertain. Germline CDR1 is LGHNA and CDR2 is YSLEER. Between the trimmed V and J ends, which lost 0 bases and 5 bases, there was a span of 14 bases. This CDR3 is 15 amino acids long. The CDR3 nucleotides are TGCGCCAGCAGCCAAGACGTAGTCTGGGATCACGAGCAGTACTTC. It translates to CASSQDVVWDHEQYF.